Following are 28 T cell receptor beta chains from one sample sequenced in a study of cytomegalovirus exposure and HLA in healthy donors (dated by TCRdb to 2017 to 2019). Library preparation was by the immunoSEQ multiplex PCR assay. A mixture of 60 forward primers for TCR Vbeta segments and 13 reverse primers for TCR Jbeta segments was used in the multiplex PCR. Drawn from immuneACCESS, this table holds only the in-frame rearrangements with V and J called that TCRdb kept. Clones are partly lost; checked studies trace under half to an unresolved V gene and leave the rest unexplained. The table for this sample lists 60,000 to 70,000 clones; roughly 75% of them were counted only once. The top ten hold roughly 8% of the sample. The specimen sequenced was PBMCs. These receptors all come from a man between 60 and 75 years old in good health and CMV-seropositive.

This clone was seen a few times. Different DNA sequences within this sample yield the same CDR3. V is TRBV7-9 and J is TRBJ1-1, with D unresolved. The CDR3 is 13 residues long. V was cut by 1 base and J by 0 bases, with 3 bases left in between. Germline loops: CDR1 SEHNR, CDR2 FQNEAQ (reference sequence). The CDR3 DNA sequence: TGTGCCAGCAGCTTAGACATGAACACTGAAGCTTTCTTT. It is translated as CASSLDMNTEAFF.

CDR3 amino acids: CASSPDFYEQYF. The CDR3 region has the DNA TGTGCCAGCAGCCCCGACTTCTACGAGCAGTACTTC. This chain connects TRBV6-6 to TRBJ2-7; D is undetermined. This CDR3 has 12 residues. Per the germline V gene, CDR1 is MNHNY and CDR2 is SVGAGI (reference sequence). V was trimmed by 6 bases and J by 3 bases, leaving 9 bases between them.

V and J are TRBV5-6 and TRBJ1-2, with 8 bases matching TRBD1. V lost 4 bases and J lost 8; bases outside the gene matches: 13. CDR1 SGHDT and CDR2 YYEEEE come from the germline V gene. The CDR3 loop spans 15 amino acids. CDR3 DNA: TGTGCCAGCAGCAGAAGGACAGGGCGTTCTGCCGGCTACACCTTC. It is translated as CASSRRTGRSAGYTF.

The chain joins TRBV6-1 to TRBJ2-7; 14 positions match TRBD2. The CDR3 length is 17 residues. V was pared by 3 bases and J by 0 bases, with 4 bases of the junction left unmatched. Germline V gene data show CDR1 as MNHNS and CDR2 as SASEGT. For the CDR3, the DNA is TGTGCCAGCAGTGAGGGACTAGCGGGAGATAGCTCCTACGAGCAGTACTTC. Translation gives CASSEGLAGDSSYEQYF.

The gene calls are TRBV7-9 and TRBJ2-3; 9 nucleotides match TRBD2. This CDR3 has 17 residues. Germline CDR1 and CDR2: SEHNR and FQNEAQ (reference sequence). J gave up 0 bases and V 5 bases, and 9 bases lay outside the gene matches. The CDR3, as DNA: TGTGCCAGCAGCCTGCCCCACACTAGCGGGAGCACAGATACGCAGTATTTT. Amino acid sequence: CASSLPHTSGSTDTQYF.

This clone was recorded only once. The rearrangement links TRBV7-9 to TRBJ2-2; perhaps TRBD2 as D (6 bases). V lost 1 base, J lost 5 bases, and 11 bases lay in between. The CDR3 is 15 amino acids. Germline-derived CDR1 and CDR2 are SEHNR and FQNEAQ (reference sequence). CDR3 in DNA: TGTGCCAGCAGCTTAGTGGGGGGAGAAACCGGGGAGCTGTTTTTT. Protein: CASSLVGGETGELFF.

CDR3 sequence (DNA): TGTGCCAGCAGCTCTAGCGGGGGCAATGAGCAGTTCTTC. Protein sequence: CASSSSGGNEQFF. The V gene is TRBV7-6, the J gene TRBJ2-1, with 10 positions matching TRBD2. The CDR3 consists of 13 residues. The germline V gene has CDR1 SGHVS and CDR2 FNYEAQ. Germline trimming cut 4 bases from V and 6 bases from J; bases unmatched to any gene: 0.

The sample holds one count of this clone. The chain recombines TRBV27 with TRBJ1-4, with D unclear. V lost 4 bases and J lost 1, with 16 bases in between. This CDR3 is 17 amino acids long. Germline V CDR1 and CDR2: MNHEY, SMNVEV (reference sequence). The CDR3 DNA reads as TGTGCCAGCAGTTCCCGGGGAACGCAGAGAACTAATGAAAAACTGTTTTTT. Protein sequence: CASSSRGTQRTNEKLFF.

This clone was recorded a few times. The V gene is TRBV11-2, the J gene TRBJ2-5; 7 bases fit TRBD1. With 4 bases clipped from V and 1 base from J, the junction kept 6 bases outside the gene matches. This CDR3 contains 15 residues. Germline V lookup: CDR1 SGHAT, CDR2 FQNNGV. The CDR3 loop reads CASSSPWDSQETQYF. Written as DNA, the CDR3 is TGTGCCAGCAGCTCACCCTGGGACAGCCAAGAGACCCAGTACTTC.

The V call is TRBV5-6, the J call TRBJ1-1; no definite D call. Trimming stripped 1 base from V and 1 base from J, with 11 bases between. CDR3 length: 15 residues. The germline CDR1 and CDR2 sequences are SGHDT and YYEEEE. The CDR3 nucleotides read TGTGCCAGCAGCTTGACCAGAGGAAAGAACACTGAAGCTTTCTTT. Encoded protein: CASSLTRGKNTEAFF.

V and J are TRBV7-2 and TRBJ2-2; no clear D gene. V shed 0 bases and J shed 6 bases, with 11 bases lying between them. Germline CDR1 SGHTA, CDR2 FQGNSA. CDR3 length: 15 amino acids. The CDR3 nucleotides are TGTGCCAGCAGCTTAGCCCCTTCCAGATCCGGGGAGCTGTTTTTT. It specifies CASSLAPSRSGELFF.

The CDR3 DNA is TGTGCCAGCAGTTCTAGCGGGCCCTACAATGAGCAGTTCTTC. It specifies CASSSSGPYNEQFF. The J gene is TRBJ2-1, the V gene TRBV27, with TRBD2 identical over 8 bases. CDR3 length: 14 amino acids. Germline CDR1 reads MNHEY; CDR2 reads SMNVEV (reference sequence). Unmatched junction bases numbered 1, after V lost 4 bases and J lost 2 bases.

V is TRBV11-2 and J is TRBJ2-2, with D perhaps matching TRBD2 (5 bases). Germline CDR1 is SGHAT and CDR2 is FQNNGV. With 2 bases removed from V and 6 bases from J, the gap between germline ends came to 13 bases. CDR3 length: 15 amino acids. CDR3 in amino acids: CASSLIRTGAGELFF. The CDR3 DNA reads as TGTGCCAGCAGCTTAATCAGGACCGGGGCCGGGGAGCTGTTTTTT.

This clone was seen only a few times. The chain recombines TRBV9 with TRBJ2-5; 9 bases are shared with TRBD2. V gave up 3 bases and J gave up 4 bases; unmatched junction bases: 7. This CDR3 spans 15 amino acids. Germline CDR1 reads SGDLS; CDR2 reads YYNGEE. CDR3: CASSEASGIGETQYF. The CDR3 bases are TGTGCCAGCAGCGAAGCTAGCGGGATCGGAGAGACCCAGTACTTC.

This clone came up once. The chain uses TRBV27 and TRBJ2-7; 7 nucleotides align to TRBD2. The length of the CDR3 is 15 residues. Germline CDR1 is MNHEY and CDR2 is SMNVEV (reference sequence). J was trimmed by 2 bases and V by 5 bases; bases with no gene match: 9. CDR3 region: CASSLRLAGTYEQYF. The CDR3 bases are TGTGCCAGCAGTCTCCGACTAGCTGGAACCTACGAGCAGTACTTC.

CDR3 residues: CASSPGTGVDYGYTF. As DNA, the CDR3 is TGTGCCAGCTCCCCCGGGACAGGGGTCGACTATGGCTACACCTTC. This chain connects TRBV2 to TRBJ1-2; 10 nucleotides match TRBD1. Germline V gives CDR1 SNHLY, CDR2 FYNNEI. J was trimmed by 3 bases and V by 8 bases; bases with no gene match: 9. The CDR3 is 15 amino acids.

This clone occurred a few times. Written as DNA, the CDR3 is TGTGCCAGCAGCAGCTGGACAGGAAACGAGCAGTACTTC. As protein: CASSSWTGNEQYF. The chain recombines TRBV7-8 with TRBJ2-7, with 7 bases that match TRBD1. The length of the CDR3 is 13 residues. In germline, CDR1 is SGHVS, CDR2 FQNEAQ. Trimming removed 5 bases from V and 5 bases from J; junction bases left unmatched: 6.

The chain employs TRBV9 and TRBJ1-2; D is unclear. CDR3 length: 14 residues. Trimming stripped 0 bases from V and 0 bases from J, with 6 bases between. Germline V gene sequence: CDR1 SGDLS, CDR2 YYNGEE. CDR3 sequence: CASSVDTPNYGYTF. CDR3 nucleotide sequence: TGTGCCAGCAGCGTAGATACTCCTAACTATGGCTACACCTTC.

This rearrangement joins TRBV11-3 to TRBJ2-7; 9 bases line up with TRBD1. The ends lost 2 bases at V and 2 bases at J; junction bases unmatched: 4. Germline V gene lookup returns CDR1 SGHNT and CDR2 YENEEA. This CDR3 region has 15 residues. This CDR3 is CASSLTRQGAYEQYF. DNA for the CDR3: TGTGCCAGCAGCTTAACCCGACAGGGGGCCTACGAGCAGTACTTC.

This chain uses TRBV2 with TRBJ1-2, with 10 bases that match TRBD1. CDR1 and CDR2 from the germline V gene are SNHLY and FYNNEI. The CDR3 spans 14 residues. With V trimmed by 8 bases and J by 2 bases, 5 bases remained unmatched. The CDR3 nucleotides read TGTGCCAGCGGCGAGGACAGGGGGAACTATGGCTACACCTTC. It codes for CASGEDRGNYGYTF.

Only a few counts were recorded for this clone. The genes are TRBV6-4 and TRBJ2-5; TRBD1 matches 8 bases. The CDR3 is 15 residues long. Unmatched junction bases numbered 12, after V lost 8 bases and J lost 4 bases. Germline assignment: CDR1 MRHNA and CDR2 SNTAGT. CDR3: CASQTTGGLGETQYF. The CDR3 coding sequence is TGTGCCAGCCAAACAACAGGGGGTTTGGGAGAGACCCAGTACTTC.

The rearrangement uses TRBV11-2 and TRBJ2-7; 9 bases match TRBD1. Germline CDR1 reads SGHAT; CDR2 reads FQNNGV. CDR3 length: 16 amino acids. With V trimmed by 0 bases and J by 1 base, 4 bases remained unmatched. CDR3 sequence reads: CASSLDLGQGSYEQYF. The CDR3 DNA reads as TGTGCCAGCAGCTTAGATTTAGGACAGGGGTCCTACGAGCAGTACTTC.

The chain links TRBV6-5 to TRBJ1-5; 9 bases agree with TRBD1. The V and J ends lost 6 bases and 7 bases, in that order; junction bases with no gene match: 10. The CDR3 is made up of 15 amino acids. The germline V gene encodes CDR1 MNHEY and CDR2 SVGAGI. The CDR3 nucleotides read TGTGCCAGCAGCGCCGGGACAGGGTTTGGGCAGCCCCAGCATTTT. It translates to CASSAGTGFGQPQHF.

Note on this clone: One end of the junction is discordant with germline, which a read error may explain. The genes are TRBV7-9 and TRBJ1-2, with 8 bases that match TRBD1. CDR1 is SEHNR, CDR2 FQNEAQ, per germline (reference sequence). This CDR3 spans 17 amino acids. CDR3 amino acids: CSSSYPANRGDSYGYTF. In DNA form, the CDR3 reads TGTTCCAGCAGCTACCCGGCGAACAGGGGGGACTCCTATGGCTACACCTTC.

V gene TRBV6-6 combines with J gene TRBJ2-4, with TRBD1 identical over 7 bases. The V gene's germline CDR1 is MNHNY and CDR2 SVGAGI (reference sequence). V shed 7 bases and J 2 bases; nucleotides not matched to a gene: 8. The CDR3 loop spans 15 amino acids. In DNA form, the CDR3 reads TGTGCCAGCAAACAAACGACAGGGTCCAAAAACATTCAGTACTTC. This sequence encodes CASKQTTGSKNIQYF.

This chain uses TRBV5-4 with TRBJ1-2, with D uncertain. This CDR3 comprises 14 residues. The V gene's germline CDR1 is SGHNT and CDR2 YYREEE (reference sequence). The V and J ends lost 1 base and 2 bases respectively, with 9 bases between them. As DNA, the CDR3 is TGTGCCAGCAGCTTGTACGTGGCAAACTATGGCTACACCTTC. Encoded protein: CASSLYVANYGYTF.

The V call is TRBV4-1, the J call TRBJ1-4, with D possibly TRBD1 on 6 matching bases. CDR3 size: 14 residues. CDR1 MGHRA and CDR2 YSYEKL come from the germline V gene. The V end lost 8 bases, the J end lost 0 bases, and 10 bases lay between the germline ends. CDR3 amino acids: CASGQLATNEKLFF. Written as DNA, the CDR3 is TGCGCCAGCGGACAGTTGGCAACTAATGAAAAACTGTTTTTT.

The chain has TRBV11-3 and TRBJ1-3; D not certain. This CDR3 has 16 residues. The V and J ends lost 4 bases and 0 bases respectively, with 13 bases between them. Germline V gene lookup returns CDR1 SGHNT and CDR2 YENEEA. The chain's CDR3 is CASSWAASLSGNTIYF. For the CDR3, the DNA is TGTGCCAGCAGCTGGGCCGCCAGCCTCTCTGGAAACACCATATATTTT.